The clone carrying this T cell receptor beta chain was seen a handful of times. The J segment lost 3 bases and the V segment lost 6 bases, leaving 4 bases of the junction unmatched. Germline CDR1 LGHNA, CDR2 YNFKEQ. This CDR3 contains 14 residues. The data are from a study of blood T cell repertoires in COVID-19. About the research overall: Sample material is recorded as cDNA or gDNA derived from T cells, B-cell-depleted T cells, or PBMCs.

As originally analysed: The authors estimated nucleated cell counts from reference gene primer amplification. This table comes from immunoSEQ multiplex PCR, and its TCRdb copy is limited to in-frame clones, with some not included. V and J calls and clone size are given by that table; D and trimming were obtained from the DNA. The table shows 100,000 or so clones, with roughly 69% occurring only once. The sequence derives from a man older than 75 with acute or convalescent COVID-19. The source material was peripheral blood. The genes are TRBV4-2 and TRBJ2-7; 11 nucleotides match TRBD2. The CDR3 protein is CASRQTSGVYEQYF. As DNA, the CDR3 is TGTGCCAGCAGGCAGACTAGCGGGGTCTACGAGCAGTACTTC.